The 2 T cell receptor beta chains presented below share a single source sample, sequenced in a study of OX40 agonist ivuxolimab in advanced cancers. Libraries were prepared by immunoSEQ multiplex PCR; TCRdb keeps only in-frame clonotypes and omits some of them. The repertoire includes fewer than 85,000 clones, roughly 86% of them detected once, and approximately 0.7% sits in the top ten. Source: CD4+ or CD8+ T cells sorted from blood, taken in a trial of the OX40 agonist ivuxolimab. Receptor source: an adult with an advanced solid tumor such as melanoma, head and neck, liver or kidney cancer.

The V and J genes are TRBV5-1 and TRBJ2-3, with D possibly being TRBD1 (5 bases). Germline V gene lookup returns CDR1 SGHRS and CDR2 YFSETQ. Trimming took 2 bases from V and 2 from J, leaving 12 bases between them. CDR3 length: 15 residues. CDR3 sequence reads: CASSFLGATTDTQYF. DNA for the CDR3: TGCGCCAGCAGCTTTTTAGGGGCCACCACAGATACGCAGTATTTT.

The genes are TRBV30 and TRBJ1-2, with 7 positions matching TRBD1. The germline gives CDR1 GTSNPN, CDR2 SVGIG (reference sequence). The length of the CDR3 is 13 residues. The V and J ends lost 4 bases and 4 bases, in that order; junction bases with no gene match: 6. CDR3 in amino acids: CAWTPTGSYGYTF. The CDR3, as DNA: TGTGCCTGGACACCGACAGGGAGCTATGGCTACACCTTC.